The 31 T cell receptor beta chains below were found in one sample sequenced in a study of Ad26.COV2.S vaccination and SARS-CoV-2 variants. Here immunoSEQ multiplex PCR was the method, and the copy in TCRdb shows in-frame clones only, minus some. This table has roughly 500,000 clones, 87% appearing once. The treatment: about 20 received Ad26.COV2.S at low or high dose, single or two shots; 5 received placebo; per-sample allocation not given. Samples analyzed were those drawn on day 63 after the first vaccine or placebo injection. The sample was peripheral blood, taken in a trial of Ad26.COV2.S vaccine versus placebo. The receptors come from a person aged 18-60 years who received the Ad26.COV2.S COVID-19 vaccine or a placebo.

The chain has TRBV6-2 or TRBV6-3 and TRBJ2-2; 8 nucleotides line up with TRBD2. V lost 2 bases, J lost 6 bases, and 17 bases stayed unmatched. The CDR3 spans 19 residues. CDR1 and CDR2 (germline): MNHEY, SVGEGT. The CDR3 nucleotides are TGTGCCAGCAGTTACGGGGGGCTAGCGGGCTTCGCCGGTCCCGGGGAGCTGTTTTTT. Protein: CASSYGGLAGFAGPGELFF.

A remark on this clone: This sample also contains other DNA sequences that code for the same CDR3. The genes are TRBV10-3 and TRBJ1-2, with no clear D. The CDR3 runs 12 residues. Germline CDR1 ENHRY, CDR2 SYGVKD. Trimming took off 4 bases at V and 3 bases at J, with 6 bases between the two ends. CDR3 in DNA: TGTGCCATCAGTGGGACGGACTATGGCTACACCTTC. Its protein is CAISGTDYGYTF.

The chain links TRBV6-1 to TRBJ2-1, with 11 bases lining up with TRBD2. V gave up 2 bases and J gave up 9 bases; unmatched junction bases: 9. The CDR3 spans 16 residues. The germline V gene has CDR1 MNHNS and CDR2 SASEGT. DNA for the CDR3: TGTGCCAGCAGTGAAAGGGTAGCGGGAGGGCCAATTGAGCAGTTCTTC. Its protein product is CASSERVAGGPIEQFF.

The chain couples TRBV3-1 (or the pseudogene TRBV3-2) to TRBJ1-2, with 12 bases aligning to TRBD1. The ends lost 3 bases at V and 8 bases at J; junction bases unmatched: 7. The germline V gene encodes CDR1 LGHDT and CDR2 YNNKEL (reference sequence). CDR3 length: 15 amino acids. The CDR3 DNA follows: TGTGCCAGCAGCCATGGGACAGGGGGCATTTGGGGCTACACCTTC. Translated: CASSHGTGGIWGYTF.

V usage is TRBV18 and J usage is TRBJ1-2; 8 positions match TRBD1. The V gene end was trimmed by 4 bases and the J gene end by 6 bases; junction bases not matched to a gene: 10. CDR3 length: 15 amino acids. CDR1 KGHSH and CDR2 LQKENI come from the germline V gene. In nucleotides, the CDR3 is TGTGCCAGCTCACAAAAACTAGTGACAGGGGATGGCTACACCTTC. This encodes CASSQKLVTGDGYTF.

V and J are TRBV7-9 and TRBJ2-7; TRBD1 might be the D (6 bases). Trimming removed 7 bases at V and 4 bases at J, with 11 bases between. This CDR3 has 12 residues. The germline gives CDR1 SEHNR, CDR2 FQNEAQ (reference sequence). CDR3 residues: CASTSTGYEQYF. The CDR3 region has the DNA TGTGCCAGCACCTCTACAGGGTACGAGCAGTACTTC.

The V and J genes are TRBV27 and TRBJ2-1; D gene uncertain. The CDR3 contains 15 residues. Germline values: CDR1 MNHEY, CDR2 SMNVEV (reference sequence). V lost 5 bases, J lost 0 bases, and 11 bases lay in between. CDR3 nucleotides: TGTGCCAGCAGTGCGAGGCTTAGCTCCTACAATGAGCAGTTCTTC. Its protein product is CASSARLSSYNEQFF.

The chain is built from TRBV7-2 and TRBJ2-2; 8 nucleotides line up with TRBD2. Germline CDR1 reads SGHTA; CDR2 reads FQGNSA. Germline trimming cut 3 bases from V and 4 bases from J; bases unmatched to any gene: 7. There are 16 residues in the CDR3. The CDR3 DNA reads as TGTGCCAGCAGCTTTAGCGGGGCCTTCGGCACCGGGGAGCTGTTTTTT. Its translation is CASSFSGAFGTGELFF.

This rearrangement joins TRBV10-3 to TRBJ2-1, with 12 bases fitting TRBD2. J was trimmed by 8 bases and V by 5 bases; bases with no gene match: 19. CDR3 length: 19 amino acids. CDR1 ENHRY and CDR2 SYGVKD come from the germline V gene. The CDR3, as DNA: TGTGCCATCAGTTCCCGGACCCTAGCGGGAGGGAAGGGGGCGGATGAGCAGTTCTTC. Translation gives CAISSRTLAGGKGADEQFF.

The chain combines TRBV5-1 with TRBJ1-2; D unresolved. Germline V gives CDR1 SGHRS, CDR2 YFSETQ. V dropped 0 bases and J dropped 7 bases, with 7 bases sitting between them. This CDR3 has 12 residues. The CDR3 nucleotides read TGCGCCAGCAGCTTGGCAGCCGGTGGCTACACCTTC. This gives the protein CASSLAAGGYTF. Using reference TRBV5-1 and TRBJ1-2 for the parts outside the CDR3, the full variable domain is KAGVTQTPRYLIKTRGQQVTLSCSPISGHRSVSWYQQTPGQGLQFLFEYFSETQRNKGNFPGRFSGRQFSNSRSEMNVSTLELGDSALYLCASSLAAGGYTFGSGTRLTVV.

The rearrangement links TRBV19 to TRBJ1-2; 7 bases align to TRBD1. There are 13 residues in the CDR3. V lost 6 bases to trimming and J lost 4 bases; unmatched junction nucleotides: 5. CDR1 and CDR2 from the germline V gene are LNHDA and SQIVND (reference sequence). CDR3 region: CASRPGQSYGYTF. CDR3 coding DNA: TGTGCCAGTAGGCCGGGACAGTCCTATGGCTACACCTTC.

The rearrangement uses TRBV28 and TRBJ1-2; 12 bases map to TRBD1. Germline CDR1 is MDHEN and CDR2 is SYDVKM. The J segment lost 4 bases and the V segment lost 8 bases, leaving 5 bases of the junction unmatched. The CDR3 contains 14 residues. CDR3 in amino acids: CASGTGGVSYGYTF. Here the CDR3 DNA reads TGTGCCAGCGGGACAGGGGGCGTAAGCTATGGCTACACCTTC.

The chain employs TRBV27 and TRBJ1-5; TRBD1 matches 8 bases. This CDR3 is built from 16 residues. With 5 bases clipped from V and 5 bases from J, the junction kept 11 bases outside the gene matches. Germline assignment: CDR1 MNHEY and CDR2 SMNVEV (reference sequence). CDR3 protein: CASSTRRTGQDQPQHF. The CDR3 nucleotides are TGTGCCAGCAGTACCCGACGGACAGGGCAGGATCAGCCCCAGCATTTT.

The J gene is TRBJ2-1, the V gene TRBV6-2 or TRBV6-3; the match to TRBD2 covers 13 bases. Germline CDR1 reads MNHEY; CDR2 reads SVGEGT. This CDR3 is 18 amino acids long. V gave up 4 bases and J gave up 0 bases; unmatched junction bases: 6. CDR3 region: CASSSPGLAGSSYNEQFF. Here the CDR3 DNA reads TGTGCCAGCAGTTCGCCGGGACTAGCGGGAAGCTCCTACAATGAGCAGTTCTTC.

This clone was counted only a few times. The chain joins TRBV13 to TRBJ1-2; D ambiguous. Trimming pared 0 bases from V and 0 bases from J, leaving 11 bases between. The CDR3 extends over 16 amino acids. Germline CDR1 is PRHDT and CDR2 is FYEKMQ (reference sequence). The CDR3 loop is CASSLGKGPANYGYTF. CDR3 DNA sequence: TGTGCCAGCAGCTTAGGGAAAGGGCCAGCTAACTATGGCTACACCTTC.

This clone was counted once. This sequence joins TRBV5-6 and TRBJ1-5; no clear D gene. The CDR3 has 15 amino acids. Germline loops: CDR1 SGHDT, CDR2 YYEEEE. V was trimmed by 4 bases and J by 8 bases, leaving 19 bases between them. The CDR3 DNA reads TGTGCCAGCAGCCCAGCCGGACGGATTGTGGAGCCCCAGCATTTT. Translated, it gives CASSPAGRIVEPQHF.

This sequence joins TRBV4-3 and TRBJ1-4; the D gene is possibly TRBD1 (5 bases). The CDR3 runs to 15 residues. V lost 1 base and J lost 7, with 13 bases in between. The germline gives CDR1 LGHNA, CDR2 YSLEER. CDR3 coding DNA: TGCGCCAGCAGCCAAGTCCCGGGACGGAGTGAAAAACTGTTTTTT. It specifies CASSQVPGRSEKLFF.

This chain joins TRBV5-1 and TRBJ2-7; 13 positions match TRBD2. V was pared by 4 bases and J by 6 bases, with 7 bases of the junction left unmatched. The CDR3 covers 15 residues. The germline gives CDR1 SGHRS, CDR2 YFSETQ. CDR3 nucleotides: TGCGCCAGCAGCGAACTAGCGGGAGGGCCGTCCGAGCAGTACTTC. Amino acids: CASSELAGGPSEQYF.

The sample holds one count of this clone. The chain recombines TRBV30 with TRBJ2-1; TRBD2 matches at 10 bases. V was clipped by 1 base and J by 6 bases; unmatched bases: 6. The germline CDR1 and CDR2 sequences are GTSNPN and SVGIG (reference sequence). The CDR3 runs to 15 residues. The CDR3 nucleotides are TGTGCCTGGAGTGCTCTGACTAGCGGGCCCAATGAGCAGTTCTTC. Translated: CAWSALTSGPNEQFF.

The chain is built from TRBV9 and TRBJ2-5; D not resolved. This CDR3 comprises 14 residues. The ends were cut back, 0 bases at V and 5 bases at J, with 11 bases in the middle. Germline V gene lookup returns CDR1 SGDLS and CDR2 YYNGEE. The CDR3 sequence is CASSVAVAWETQYF. The DNA for the CDR3 is TGTGCCAGCAGCGTAGCTGTAGCTTGGGAGACCCAGTACTTC.

The chain joins TRBV25-1 to TRBJ2-1, with 9 nucleotides matching TRBD2. This CDR3 region has 17 residues. CDR1 is MGHDK, CDR2 SYGVNS, per germline. The junction had 8 bases not matched to a gene; V was cut back by 4 bases and J by 1 base. The DNA of the CDR3 is TGTGCCAGCAGTGGGATAGCGGGAGTACAATCCTACAATGAGCAGTTCTTC. Translating gives CASSGIAGVQSYNEQFF.

The V gene is TRBV7-9, the J gene TRBJ2-4, with D maybe TRBD2 (7 bases). The CDR3 extends over 15 amino acids. From germline, CDR1 is SEHNR and CDR2 FQNEAQ (reference sequence). Trimming shortened V by 3 bases and J by 1 base, and 10 bases separated the two germline ends. The CDR3 coding sequence is TGTGCCAGCAGCTTGGGGGGGCTTGCCAAAAACATTCAGTACTTC. This translates into CASSLGGLAKNIQYF.

V usage is TRBV11-3 and J usage is TRBJ2-1; 8 nucleotides match TRBD2. V trimming: 0 bases; J trimming: 5 bases; junction bases outside the gene matches: 12. This CDR3 region has 18 residues. Per the germline V gene, CDR1 is SGHNT and CDR2 is YENEEA. In DNA form, the CDR3 reads TGTGCCAGCAGCTTAGATGGGTTCGGCGGGGGGACCGACAATGAGCAGTTCTTC. It yields the protein CASSLDGFGGGTDNEQFF. Using reference TRBV11-3 and TRBJ2-1 for the parts outside the CDR3, the full variable domain is EAGVVQSPRYKIIEKKQPVAFWCNPISGHNTLYWYLQNLGQGPELLIRYENEEAVDDSQLPKDRFSAERLKGVDSTLKIQPAELGDSAVYLCASSLDGFGGGTDNEQFFGPGTRLTVL.

This clone showed up just once. The chain has TRBV18 and TRBJ1-3; D is undetermined. The CDR3 is 17 amino acids. Germline assignment: CDR1 KGHSH and CDR2 LQKENI. Deletions cut 4 bases from V and 0 bases from J, with 16 bases between. The CDR3 coding sequence is TGTGCCAGCTCACGGGCTGAGAGACTCGGCTCTGGAAACACCATATATTTT. Encoded protein: CASSRAERLGSGNTIYF.

The V gene is TRBV5-6, the J gene TRBJ1-2, with TRBD1 matching over 8 bases. CDR3 length equals 13 residues. V gave up 4 bases and J gave up 10 bases; unmatched junction bases: 9. Germline CDR1 is SGHDT and CDR2 is YYEEEE. The chain's CDR3 is CASSRDRLSYYTF. The CDR3 DNA is TGTGCCAGCAGCCGGGACAGGTTGTCATACTACACCTTC. Complete variable domain (other parts from reference TRBV5-6 and TRBJ1-2): DAGVTQSPTHLIKTRGQQVTLRCSPKSGHDTVSWYQQALGQGPQFIFQYYEEEERQRGNFPDRFSGHQFPNYSSELNVNALLLGDSALYLCASSRDRLSYYTFGSGTRLTVV.

This clone showed up just once. The chain joins TRBV5-1 to TRBJ2-5; perhaps D is TRBD1 or TRBD2 (5 bases each). Germline loops: CDR1 SGHRS, CDR2 YFSETQ. V gave up 2 bases and J gave up 5 bases, with 10 bases separating them. This CDR3 spans 13 amino acids. The chain's CDR3 is CASSFGTGETQYF. For the CDR3, the DNA is TGCGCCAGCAGCTTTGGGACGGGGGAGACCCAGTACTTC.

The chain uses TRBV27 and TRBJ2-7, with a possible D match to TRBD1 (6 bases). The CDR3 length is 20 residues. Germline V gene data show CDR1 as MNHEY and CDR2 as SMNVEV (reference sequence). Trimming took 3 bases from V and 3 from J, leaving 30 bases between them. Here the CDR3 reads CASSFTYPGQRVTVYYEQYF. CDR3 nucleotide sequence: TGTGCCAGCAGTTTTACATACCCAGGACAGAGGGTCACAGTTTACTACGAGCAGTACTTC.

The V gene is TRBV9, the J gene TRBJ2-1; D not resolved. Looked up from germline, CDR1 is SGDLS and CDR2 is YYNGEE. V gave up 0 bases and J gave up 5 bases, with 9 bases separating them. CDR3 size: 14 residues. CDR3 in DNA: TGTGCCAGCAGCGTAGTTCCCGGCAACAATGAGCAGTTCTTC. Its protein is CASSVVPGNNEQFF. Based on the CDR3 plus reference TRBV9 and TRBJ2-1, the full variable domain is DSGVTQTPKHLITATGQRVTLRCSPRSGDLSVYWYQQSLDQGLQFLIQYYNGEERAKGNILERFSAQQFPDLHSELNLSSLELGDSALYFCASSVVPGNNEQFFGPGTRLTVL.

V gene TRBV5-4 combines with J gene TRBJ2-7; TRBD2 aligns across 15 bases. Germline V gene data show CDR1 as SGHNT and CDR2 as YYREEE (reference sequence). Trimming cost V 4 bases and J 5 bases; bases outside gene matches: 13. The CDR3 is 18 residues long. The CDR3 DNA sequence: TGTGCCAGCAGCGCCGCCATGGGACTAGCGGGAGGAGGTAACGAGCAGTACTTC. As protein: CASSAAMGLAGGGNEQYF.

The genes are TRBV7-3 and TRBJ2-5; D remains unclear. The germline V gene has CDR1 SGHTA and CDR2 FQGTGA. Trimming removed 5 bases at V and 4 bases at J, with 8 bases between. The CDR3 spans 12 residues. In DNA, the CDR3 is TGTGCCAGCAGCACCCCCTCAGAGACCCAGTACTTC. Translated, it gives CASSTPSETQYF.

This clone was recorded only once. The J gene is TRBJ2-5, the V gene TRBV7-9; unclear D gene. The CDR3 is 13 residues long. V lost 4 bases and J lost 5, with 11 bases in between. The germline gives CDR1 SEHNR, CDR2 FQNEAQ (reference sequence). The CDR3 coding sequence is TGTGCCAGCAGCTCATGGAACAGCGAGACCCAGTACTTC. Residues: CASSSWNSETQYF.